This T cell receptor beta chain was found in a study of T cells in Graves' hyperthyroidism and ophthalmopathy. Fresh peripheral blood, 7.5 to 10 ml, yielded the PBMCs. RNA transcripts yielded amplified TCR beta CDR3 regions. The TCR CDR3 was amplified in a first-round RT-PCR using the HTBI primer set. TCRdb reanalysed the multiplex PCR reads using MiXCR and keeps one entry per CDR3 protein. The table records around 340,000 distinct CDR3 sequences, roughly 20% of them present only once. The V and J ends lost 3 bases and 7 bases, in that order; junction bases with no gene match: 8. This CDR3 comprises 14 residues. Germline V gives CDR1 DFQATT, CDR2 SNEGSKA (reference sequence).

The clonotype originates from a woman between 45 and 60 years old with Graves' hyperthyroidism. Material for sequencing was blood. This sequence joins TRBV20-1 and TRBJ2-1; 8 nucleotides line up with TRBD1. CDR3 amino acids: CSARGPRGLNEQFF. The CDR3 region has the DNA TGCAGTGCTAGGGGGCCCAGGGGGCTGAATGAGCAGTTCTTC.